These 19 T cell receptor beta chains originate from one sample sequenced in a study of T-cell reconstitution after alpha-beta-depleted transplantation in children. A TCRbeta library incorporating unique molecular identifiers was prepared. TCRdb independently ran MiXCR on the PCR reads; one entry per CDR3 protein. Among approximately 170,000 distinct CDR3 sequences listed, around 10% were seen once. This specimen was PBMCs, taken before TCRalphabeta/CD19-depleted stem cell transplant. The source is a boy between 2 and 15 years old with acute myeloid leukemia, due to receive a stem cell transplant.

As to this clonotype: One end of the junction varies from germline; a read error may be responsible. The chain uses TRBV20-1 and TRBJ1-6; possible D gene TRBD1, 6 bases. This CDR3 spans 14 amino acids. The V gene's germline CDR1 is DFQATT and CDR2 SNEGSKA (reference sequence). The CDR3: CSATPDRTHSPLQF. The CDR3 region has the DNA TGCAGTGCTACCCCAGACAGGACCCATTCACCCCTCCAATTT.

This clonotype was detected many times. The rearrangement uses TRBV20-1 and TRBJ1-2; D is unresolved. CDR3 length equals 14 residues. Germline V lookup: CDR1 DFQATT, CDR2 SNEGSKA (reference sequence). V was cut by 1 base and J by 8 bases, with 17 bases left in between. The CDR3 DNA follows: TGCAGTGCTAGAGTCCTTCGCAATCAAAGGGGCTACACCTTC. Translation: CSARVLRNQRGYTF.

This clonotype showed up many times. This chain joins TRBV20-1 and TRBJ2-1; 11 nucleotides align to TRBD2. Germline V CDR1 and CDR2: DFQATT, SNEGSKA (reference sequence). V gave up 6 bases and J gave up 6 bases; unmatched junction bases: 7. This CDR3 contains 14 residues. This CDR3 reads CSAKTSGSRNEQFF. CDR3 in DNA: TGCAGTGCCAAAACTAGCGGGAGTCGCAATGAGCAGTTCTTC.

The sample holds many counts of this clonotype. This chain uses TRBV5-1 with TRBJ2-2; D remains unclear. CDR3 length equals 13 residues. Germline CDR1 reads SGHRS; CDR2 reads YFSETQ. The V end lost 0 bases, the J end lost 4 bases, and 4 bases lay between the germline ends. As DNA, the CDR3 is TGCGCCAGCAGCTTGGTCACCACCGGGGAGCTGTTTTTT. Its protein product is CASSLVTTGELFF.

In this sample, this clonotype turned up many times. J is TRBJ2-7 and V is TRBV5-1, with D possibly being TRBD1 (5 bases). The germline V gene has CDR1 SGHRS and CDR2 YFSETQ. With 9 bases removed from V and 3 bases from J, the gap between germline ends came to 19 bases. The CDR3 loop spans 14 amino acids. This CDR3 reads CANPTRARLYEQYV. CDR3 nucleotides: TGCGCCAACCCGACCAGGGCCAGACTCTACGAGCAGTACGTC.

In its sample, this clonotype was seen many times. CDR3 region: CASSRGQGSSTYGYTF. CDR3 nucleotides: TGTGCCAGCAGCCGTGGACAGGGATCGAGTACCTATGGCTACACCTTC. The V call is TRBV7-2, the J call TRBJ1-2; 8 bases are shared with TRBD1. Unmatched junction bases numbered 12, after V lost 5 bases and J lost 4 bases. CDR1 SGHTA and CDR2 FQGNSA come from the germline V gene. CDR3 length: 16 amino acids.

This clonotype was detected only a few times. The CDR3: CASRDPGAEYGYTF. In DNA form, the CDR3 reads TGTGCCAGCAGAGACCCCGGGGCGGAGTATGGCTACACCTTC. The gene calls are TRBV6-1 and TRBJ1-2, with D perhaps TRBD1 (5 bases). Trimming cost V 6 bases and J 5 bases, with 16 bases left between them. The CDR3 is 14 residues long. Per germline, CDR1 MNHNS and CDR2 SASEGT.

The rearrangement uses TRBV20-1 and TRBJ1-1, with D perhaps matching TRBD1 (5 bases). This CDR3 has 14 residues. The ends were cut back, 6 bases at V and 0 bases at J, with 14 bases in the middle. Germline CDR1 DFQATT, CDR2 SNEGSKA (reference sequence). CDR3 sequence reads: CSAKRQRLNTEAFF. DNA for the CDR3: TGCAGTGCAAAGAGACAGCGACTGAACACTGAAGCTTTCTTT.

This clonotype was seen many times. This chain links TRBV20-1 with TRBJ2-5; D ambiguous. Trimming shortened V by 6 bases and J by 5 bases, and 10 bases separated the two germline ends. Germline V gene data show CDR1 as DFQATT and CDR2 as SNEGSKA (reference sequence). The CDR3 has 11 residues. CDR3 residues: CSALWTETQYF. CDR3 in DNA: TGCAGTGCCTTATGGACGGAGACCCAGTACTTC.

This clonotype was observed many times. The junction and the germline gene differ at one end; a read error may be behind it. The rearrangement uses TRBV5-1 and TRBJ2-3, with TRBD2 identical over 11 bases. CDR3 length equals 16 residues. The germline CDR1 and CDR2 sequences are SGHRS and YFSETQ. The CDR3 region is CASSASTSGGTDTQFF. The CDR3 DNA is TGCGCCAGCAGCGCCAGCACTAGCGGGGGTACAGATACGCAGTTTTTT.

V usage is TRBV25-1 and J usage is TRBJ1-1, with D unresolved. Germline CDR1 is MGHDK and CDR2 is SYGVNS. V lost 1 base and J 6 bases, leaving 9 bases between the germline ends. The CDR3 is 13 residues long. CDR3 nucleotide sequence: TGTGCCAGCAGTGAATCTGGGCGGGCTGAAGCTTTCTTT. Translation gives CASSESGRAEAFF.

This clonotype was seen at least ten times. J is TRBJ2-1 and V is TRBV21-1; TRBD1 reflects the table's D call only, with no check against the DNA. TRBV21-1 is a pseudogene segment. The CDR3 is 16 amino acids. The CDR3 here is CASSKAPGGKGNEQFF. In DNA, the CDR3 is TGTGCCAGCAGCAAAGCTCCAGGGGGCAAGGGCAATGAGCAGTTCTTC.

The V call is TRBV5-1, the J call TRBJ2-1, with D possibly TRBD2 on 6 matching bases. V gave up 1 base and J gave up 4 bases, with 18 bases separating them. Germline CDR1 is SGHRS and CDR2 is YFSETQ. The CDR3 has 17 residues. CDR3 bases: TGCGCCAGCAGCTTGTTCCCCCGGGAGCGTCGGTACAATGAGCAGTTCTTC. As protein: CASSLFPRERRYNEQFF.

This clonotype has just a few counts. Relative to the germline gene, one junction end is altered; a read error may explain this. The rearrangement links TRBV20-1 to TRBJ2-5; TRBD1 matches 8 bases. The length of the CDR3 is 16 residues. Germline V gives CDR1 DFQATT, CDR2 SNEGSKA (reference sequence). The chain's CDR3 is CCASLSRDRQAETQYF. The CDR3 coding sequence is TGCTGTGCTAGTTTAAGTCGGGACAGGCAGGCGGAGACCCAGTACTTC.

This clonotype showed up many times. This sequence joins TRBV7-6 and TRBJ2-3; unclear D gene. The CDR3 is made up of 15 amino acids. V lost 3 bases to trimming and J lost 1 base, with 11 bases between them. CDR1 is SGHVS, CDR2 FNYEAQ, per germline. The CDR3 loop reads CASSFQPGGTDTQYF. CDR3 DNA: TGTGCCAGCAGCTTCCAGCCTGGGGGCACAGATACGCAGTATTTT.

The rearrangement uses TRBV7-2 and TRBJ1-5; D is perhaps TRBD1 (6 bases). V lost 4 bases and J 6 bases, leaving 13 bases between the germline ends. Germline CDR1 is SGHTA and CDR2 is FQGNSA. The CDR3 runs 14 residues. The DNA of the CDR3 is TGTGCCAGCAGCTATGGACAGTTTGGTCAGCCCCAGCATTTT. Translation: CASSYGQFGQPQHF. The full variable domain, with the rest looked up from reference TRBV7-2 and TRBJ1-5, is GAGVSQSPSNKVTEKGKDVELRCDPISGHTALYWYRQSLGQGLEFLIYFQGNSAPDKSGLPSDRFSAERTGGSVSTLTIQRTQQEDSAVYLCASSYGQFGQPQHFGDGTRLSIL.

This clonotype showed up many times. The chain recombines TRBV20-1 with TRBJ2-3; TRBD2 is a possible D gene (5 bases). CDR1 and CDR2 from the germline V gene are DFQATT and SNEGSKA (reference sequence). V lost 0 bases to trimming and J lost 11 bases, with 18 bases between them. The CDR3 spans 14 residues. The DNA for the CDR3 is TGCAGTGCTAGAGATCAAAGCGGCCTCTCCCTGCAGTATTTT. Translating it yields CSARDQSGLSLQYF.

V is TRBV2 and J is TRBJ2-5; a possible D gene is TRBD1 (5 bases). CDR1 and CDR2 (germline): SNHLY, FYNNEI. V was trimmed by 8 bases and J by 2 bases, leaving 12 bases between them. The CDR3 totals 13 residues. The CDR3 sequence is CASGVGQQETQYF. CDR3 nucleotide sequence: TGTGCCAGCGGAGTGGGGCAGCAAGAGACCCAGTACTTC. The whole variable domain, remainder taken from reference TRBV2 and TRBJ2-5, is EPEVTQTPSHQVTQMGQEVILRCVPISNHLYFYWYRQILGQKVEFLVSFYNNEISEKSEIFDDQFSVERPDGSNFTLKIRSTKLEDSAMYFCASGVGQQETQYFGPGTRLLVL.

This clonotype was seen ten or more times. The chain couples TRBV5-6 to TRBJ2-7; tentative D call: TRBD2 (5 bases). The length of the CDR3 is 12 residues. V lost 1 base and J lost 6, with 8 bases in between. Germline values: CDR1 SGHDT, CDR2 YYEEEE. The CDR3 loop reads CASSLRGIEQYV. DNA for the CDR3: TGTGCCAGCAGCTTGCGAGGGATCGAGCAGTACGTC.